This T cell receptor beta chain is from a study of beta chain features in type 1 diabetes. A word on this clone: Other DNA variants within this sample encode the same CDR3.

All of the isolated RNA was reverse transcribed, so expressed TCRB transcripts were sequenced. The data were produced by immunoSEQ multiplex PCR, yet TCRdb's version contains in-frame clones alone and is incomplete. The sample lists a few hundred thousand clones, 13% to 15% occurring once. Trimming removed 2 bases from V and 3 bases from J, with 15 bases in between. Germline values: CDR1 LNHDA, CDR2 SQIVND (reference sequence). CDR3 length: 16 amino acids. The chain joins TRBV19 to TRBJ2-3, with D perhaps assigned TRBD1 or TRBD2 (5 bases each). The TCR sequence derives from a man aged 30 to 39 in good health. Sequencing was carried out using central memory CD4+ T cells from blood. As DNA, the CDR3 is TGTGCCAGTAGTATAATCGGGACCGCCTCAACAGATACGCAGTATTTT. Encoded protein: CASSIIGTASTDTQYF.